The present T cell receptor beta chain was sequenced within a study of T cell responses to AZD1222 COVID-19 vaccine. General study findings and limits: Nearly half of the spike-specific TCRs reportedly recognize variant regions that carry no mutations.

The germline V gene has CDR1 SNHLY and CDR2 FYNNEI. This CDR3 has 15 residues. The V end lost 2 bases, the J end lost 0 bases, and 10 bases lay between the germline ends. Assay: immunoSEQ multiplex PCR; the TCRdb copy retains only in-frame clones and omits some. The profile shows 100,000 to 150,000 clones, about 92% of them singletons. With respect to this clone: Its antigen is currently unknown.

The chain carries TRBV2 and TRBJ2-5, with a tentative D call TRBD1 (6 bases). The sequence came from an adult in good health. The source material was peripheral blood, sampled on day 0 of AZD1222 vaccination. CDR3 coding DNA: TGTGCCAGCAGTGAACGCGGACAGTACCAAGAGACCCAGTACTTC. Protein sequence: CASSERGQYQETQYF. The complete variable domain, with remaining parts taken from reference TRBV2 and TRBJ2-5, reads EPEVTQTPSHQVTQMGQEVILRCVPISNHLYFYWYRQILGQKVEFLVSFYNNEISEKSEIFDDQFSVERPDGSNFTLKIRSTKLEDSAMYFCASSERGQYQETQYFGPGTRLLVL.